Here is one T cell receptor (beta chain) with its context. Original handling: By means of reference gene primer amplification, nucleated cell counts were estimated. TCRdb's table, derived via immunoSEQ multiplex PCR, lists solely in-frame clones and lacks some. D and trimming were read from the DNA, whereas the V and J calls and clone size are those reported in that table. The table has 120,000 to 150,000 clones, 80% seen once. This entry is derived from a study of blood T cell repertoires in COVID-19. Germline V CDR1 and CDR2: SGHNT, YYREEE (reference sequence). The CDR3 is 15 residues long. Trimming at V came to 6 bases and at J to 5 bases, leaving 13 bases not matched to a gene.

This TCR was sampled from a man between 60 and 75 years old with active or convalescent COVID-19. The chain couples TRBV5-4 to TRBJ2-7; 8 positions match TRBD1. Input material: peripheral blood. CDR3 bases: TGTGCCAGCACCTTTCAGAGACAGGGGAACAACGAGCAGTACTTC. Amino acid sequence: CASTFQRQGNNEQYF.